This section outlines one T cell receptor (beta chain) sequence together with its context. This clone was counted once. It has no known antigen specificity. Per-base quality was not reported, and no clone a single base away is much larger than it. Other DNA sequences in the sample encode the same CDR3. The sample originates from a study of CD8+ T cells in alopecia areata (dated by TCRdb to 2016 to 2018). Regarding the research as a whole: The treated patients, all with moderate-to-severe alopecia areata, were enrolled in an open-label pilot trial of oral tofacitinib given at 5 to 10 mg twice daily. For the treated patients, the SALT score, which quantifies what percentage of scalp surface area is affected, served as the measure of disease severity. In humans, TCRbeta sequencing was performed on scalp tissue and on sorted CD4+ and CD8+ peripheral blood T cells from healthy controls and from patients with patchy or totalis/universalis alopecia areata. TCRbeta CDR3 regions were amplified by immunoSEQ multiplex PCR using 35 Vbeta forward and 13 Jbeta reverse primers. RNA was obtained with the PAXgene miRNA kit for fixed scalp, the miRNeasy kit for PBMCs, and the RNeasy kit for mouse skin. Tofacitinib was given for 6 to 18 months, followed by 6 months of follow-up off drug to assess delayed response and recurrence. Patients on tofacitinib were biopsied at baseline and after 4 and 24 weeks of treatment, and several of the patients also had a later scalp biopsy. Scalp clonality was compared across normal scalp (n=4), patchy alopecia areata scalp (n=8), and alopecia totalis/universalis scalp (n=8). The study used high-throughput TCRbeta sequencing to examine T cell clonal expansion in alopecia areata, in both the C3H/HeJ mouse model and human patients. Study-level results and caveats: Because the treated cohort was small and included a single nonresponder, larger studies are needed to assess links between baseline CD8+ expansion and response. During tofacitinib treatment, many expanded lesional clones stuck around in both scalp and blood, and this persistence may partly explain why relapse happens after treatment is stopped. Scalp clonality and the number of expanded CD8+ clones among the top 100 scalp clones were significantly decreased by tofacitinib. TCR sequences shared between patients were less clear than in mice, possibly partly because of HLA diversity in the patient population. Lesional scalp, especially in alopecia totalis/universalis, showed higher clonality and more expanded CD8+ clones than normal scalp, suggesting antigenic drive. Resident alphabeta T cells in normal human skin are also sequenced, complicating scalp TCR repertoire analysis, unlike mouse skin dominated by gammadelta T cells.

CDR1 and CDR2 are drawn from the germline V gene: SGDLS, YYNGEE. V was cut back by 2 bases and J by 0 bases, leaving a gap of 1 base between them. From cysteine to phenylalanine, the CDR3 is 12 amino acids long. Only the CDR3 DNA stays, 36 bases, in frame from base 1. The sample's time point label, decoded: around 26 weeks on oral tofacitinib. Read against the paper, the sample's treatment or condition label means: oral pan-JAK inhibitor, 5-10 mg twice daily. Peripheral blood and lesional scalp punch biopsies were obtained from patients with alopecia areata. PBMCs were isolated by density centrifugation and stained for CD3, CD4 and CD8, and CD4+ and CD8+ T cells were sorted on a FACSAria. Receptor amplification or capture employed the immunoSEQ multiplex PCR assay. RNA was extracted from all samples and reverse transcribed into cDNA as template for TCR sequencing. First-strand cDNA was synthesized with SuperScript III using a 2:1 mix of oligo-dT and random hexamers. Amplification bias was assessed with a synthetic immune receptor repertoire, and residual bias was removed computationally. The authors' pipeline ran thus. Raw reads were preprocessed to remove errors, and CDR3 was defined by IMGT conventions from the conserved cysteine to phenylalanine. Clonality was computed as 1 minus the Shannon entropy, with the entropy normalized by log2 of the number of productive unique TCRs. Whether scalp clones were CD4 or CD8 was inferred by matching scalp TCRbeta sequences against CD4 and CD8 repertoires sorted from blood. TCRdb provides this immuneACCESS table in a form limited to in-frame rearrangements. Some clones are lacking; in checked studies, under half of them reflect an unresolved V gene, and why the rest are absent is not known. The V and J calls and clone size come from that table; D and trimming were worked out from the DNA. In this sample the table shows under 150,000 clones, roughly three fifths of which occur a single time. The ten top clones hold under 3.5% of the sample.

The chain is encoded by TRBV9 joined to TRBJ2-3, with the D gene too uncertain to name. The TCR originated in a human donor with alopecia areata. Sequenced material: CD4+ T cells sorted from blood, taken at week 24, from a patient treated with tofacitinib. The nucleotides are TGTGCCAGCAGCGTTAGCACAGATACGCAGTATTTT. It translates as CASSVSTDTQYF.